These 31 T cell receptor beta chains share one sample of origin, sequenced in a study of spatial heterogeneity in lung cancer. Indicated time point: sample taken at primary tumor resection. A single record per CDR3 protein comes from TCRdb applying MiXCR to the 5' RACE reads. The data hold approximately 140 distinct CDR3 sequences, with 30% to 40% observed a single time. Sequencing used normal lung tissue next to the tumor, obtained at surgery. The origin of the receptors is a female donor with early-stage non-small cell lung cancer.

On this clonotype itself: Since the library was made to target alpha chains, this beta chain is a stray read and its abundance is not meaningful. V and J are TRBV10-3 and TRBJ2-7; D is perhaps TRBD2 (5 bases). CDR1 is ENHRY and CDR2 is SYGVKD in the germline V gene. The CDR3 spans 14 residues. V lost 4 bases, J lost 0 bases, and 10 bases lay in between. This chain's CDR3 is CAISGGDTSYEQYF. The CDR3 DNA is TGTGCCATCAGTGGGGGAGACACCTCCTACGAGCAGTACTTC.

About this clonotype: For a library built for alpha chains, this beta chain is a stray read; little rests on its size. The chain combines TRBV5-1 with TRBJ2-1; 9 bases match TRBD2. Germline V CDR1 and CDR2: SGHRS, YFSETQ. V shed 1 base, J shed 3 bases, and the junction held 5 bases outside the gene matches. The CDR3 length is 16 residues. CDR3 sequence (DNA): TGCGCCAGCAGCTTGTCCTCTAGCGGGAACTACAATGAGCAGTTCTTC. It codes for CASSLSSSGNYNEQFF.

Comment on this clonotype: A library prepared for alpha chains yielded this beta chain as an off-target read; its size is of little meaning. The chain combines TRBV9 with TRBJ2-5, with 7 bases identical to TRBD2. J gave up 7 bases and V 0 bases, and 9 bases lay outside the gene matches. CDR1 and CDR2 (germline): SGDLS, YYNGEE. CDR3 length: 15 amino acids. CDR3 loop: CASSVGLADSGTQYF. The CDR3 nucleotides are TGTGCCAGCAGCGTAGGACTAGCCGATAGTGGGACCCAGTACTTC.

The sample holds a few counts of this clonotype. Being off target in a library aimed at alpha chains, this beta chain has a size of little meaning. This rearrangement joins TRBV5-1 to TRBJ2-3; D possibly matches TRBD1 or TRBD2 (5 bases each). The V gene's germline CDR1 is SGHRS and CDR2 YFSETQ. The CDR3 is made up of 13 amino acids. The V gene lost 7 bases and the J gene lost 0 bases, with 9 bases spanning the gap. The CDR3: CASGTPSTDTQYF. For the CDR3, the DNA is TGCGCCAGCGGGACCCCGAGCACAGATACGCAGTATTTT.

This clonotype was observed a few times. The library was designed around alpha chains, so this beta chain is a stray read whose abundance carries little weight. This rearrangement joins TRBV5-1 to TRBJ2-3, with TRBD2 matching over 7 bases. The CDR3 is 15 residues long. V shed 3 bases and J 0 bases; nucleotides not matched to a gene: 4. The germline gives CDR1 SGHRS, CDR2 YFSETQ. The CDR3 is CASSWGLTSTDTQYF. In nucleotides, the CDR3 is TGCGCCAGCAGCTGGGGACTAACTAGCACAGATACGCAGTATTTT.

This clonotype is judged hyperexpanded. Found in a library prepared for alpha chains, this beta chain is an off-target read, and its abundance has little meaning. V and J are TRBV5-1 and TRBJ2-7; D is perhaps TRBD2 (6 bases). Germline values: CDR1 SGHRS, CDR2 YFSETQ. Deletions cut 0 bases from V and 0 bases from J, with 10 bases between. This CDR3 is built from 15 residues. Written as DNA, the CDR3 is TGCGCCAGCAGCTTGGCCGGAGGGAACTCCTACGAGCAGTACTTC. Encoded protein: CASSLAGGNSYEQYF.

This clonotype is deemed hyperexpanded. As an off-target read in a library built for alpha chains, this beta chain has a frequency of little significance. The chain is built from TRBV6-1 and TRBJ2-1, with TRBD2 identical over 8 bases. This CDR3 has 14 residues. J gave up 6 bases and V 7 bases, and 8 bases lay outside the gene matches. Germline-derived CDR1 and CDR2 are MNHNS and SASEGT. For the CDR3, the DNA is TGTGCCAGCACCGATTCTGGGACTAGCAATGAGCAGTTCTTC. This sequence encodes CASTDSGTSNEQFF.

A remark on this clonotype: This clone may be a read error of a much larger clone one base away. Since the library was made to target alpha chains, this beta chain is a stray read and its abundance is not meaningful. V is TRBV6-1 and J is TRBJ2-1; 8 nucleotides align to TRBD2. Germline V gives CDR1 MNHNS, CDR2 SASEGT. This CDR3 has 14 amino acids. Unmatched junction bases numbered 9, after V lost 8 bases and J lost 6 bases. CDR3 loop: CASSDSGTSNEQFF. CDR3 DNA sequence: TGTGCCAGCTCCGATTCTGGGACTAGCAATGAGCAGTTCTTC.

As for this clonotype: Because this beta chain is a stray read in a library intended to capture alpha chains, its abundance should not be given much weight. The gene calls are TRBV30 and TRBJ1-1; D gene uncertain. The CDR3 extends over 11 amino acids. Trimming pared 5 bases from V and 1 base from J, leaving 5 bases between. Germline V gene sequence: CDR1 GTSNPN, CDR2 SVGIG (reference sequence). The CDR3 DNA is TGTGCCTGGTCCCGGAACACTGAAGCTTTCTTT. Translation: CAWSRNTEAFF.

This clonotype turned up a few times. Being off target in a library aimed at alpha chains, this beta chain has a size of little meaning. V gene TRBV10-3 combines with J gene TRBJ2-3; 8 nucleotides line up with TRBD2. The V segment lost 4 bases and the J segment 3 bases; nucleotides outside the gene matches: 9. The CDR3 runs to 16 residues. The germline V gene has CDR1 ENHRY and CDR2 SYGVKD. The chain's CDR3 is CAISVLGTSVTDTQYF. In nucleotides, the CDR3 is TGTGCCATCAGTGTTCTCGGGACTAGTGTGACAGATACGCAGTATTTT.

On this clonotype: The library was built for alpha chains, so this beta chain is an off-target read and its size means little. The chain uses TRBV2 and TRBJ2-7; D is undetermined. Trimming took 6 bases from V and 2 from J, leaving 11 bases between them. CDR1 is SNHLY and CDR2 is FYNNEI in the germline V gene. The CDR3 loop spans 13 amino acids. CDR3 bases: TGTGCCAGCAGAGATGCAGAGCCCTACGAGCAGTACTTC. This codes for CASRDAEPYEQYF. The whole variable domain, filled in from reference TRBV2 and TRBJ2-7, reads EPEVTQTPSHQVTQMGQEVILRCVPISNHLYFYWYRQILGQKVEFLVSFYNNEISEKSEIFDDQFSVERPDGSNFTLKIRSTKLEDSAMYFCASRDAEPYEQYFGPGTRLTVT.

Remarks on this clonotype: The library was designed around alpha chains, so this beta chain is a stray read whose abundance carries little weight. The chain carries TRBV4-1 and TRBJ2-3, with 13 positions matching TRBD2. With V trimmed by 4 bases and J by 0 bases, 19 bases remained unmatched. Looked up from germline, CDR1 is MGHRA and CDR2 is YSYEKL. The CDR3 is 22 amino acids. The CDR3, as DNA: TGCGCCAGCAGCCTTACTGGAGGGTCCGGGACTAGCGGGATCCCTAGCACAGATACGCAGTATTTT. This gives the protein CASSLTGGSGTSGIPSTDTQYF.

A word on this clonotype: This beta chain is a stray sequence in a library constructed for alpha chains; its clone size is not meaningful. The rearrangement uses TRBV20-1 and TRBJ2-5, with D possibly matching TRBD1 (6 bases). CDR1 is DFQATT, CDR2 SNEGSKA, per germline (reference sequence). With 7 bases removed from V and 4 bases from J, the gap between germline ends came to 16 bases. This CDR3 comprises 13 residues. The CDR3 here is CSGRDIGPETQYF. CDR3 nucleotides: TGCAGTGGCCGGGACATAGGGCCAGAGACCCAGTACTTC.

This clonotype was detected only once. This beta chain represents an off-target read in a library built for alpha chains; its size is of limited meaning. The rearrangement joins TRBV20-1 to TRBJ1-5, with D maybe TRBD1 (5 bases). The CDR3 covers 13 residues. Trimming removed 6 bases at V and 6 bases at J, with 15 bases between. The germline gives CDR1 DFQATT, CDR2 SNEGSKA (reference sequence). The CDR3 is CSASKGTGQPQHF. DNA for the CDR3: TGCAGTGCCTCGAAGGGGACGGGTCAGCCCCAGCATTTT.

By its share, this clonotype is hyperexpanded. This beta chain is a stray sequence in a library constructed for alpha chains; its clone size is not meaningful. The chain has TRBV2 and TRBJ2-3; TRBD1 might be the D (5 bases). The CDR3 contains 14 residues. Deletions cut 5 bases from V and 3 bases from J, with 12 bases between. Looked up from germline, CDR1 is SNHLY and CDR2 is FYNNEI. The CDR3 loop is CASSQGLRTDTQYF. The CDR3 DNA is TGTGCCAGCAGTCAGGGTTTAAGGACAGATACGCAGTATTTT.

Regarding this clonotype: Since the library was made to target alpha chains, this beta chain is a stray read and its abundance is not meaningful. This rearrangement joins TRBV2 to TRBJ2-5; 8 positions match TRBD2. The CDR3 has 17 residues. CDR1 SNHLY and CDR2 FYNNEI come from the germline V gene. V gave up 4 bases and J gave up 4 bases; unmatched junction bases: 14. Written as DNA, the CDR3 is TGTGCCAGCAGTGGTGGAGCGGGAGTGCCTGGGGGAGAGACCCAGTACTTC. It codes for CASSGGAGVPGGETQYF.

As concerns this clonotype: Found in a library prepared for alpha chains, this beta chain is an off-target read, and its abundance has little meaning. The CDR3 loop reads CSVDPEETQYF. As DNA, the CDR3 is TGCAGCGTTGACCCCGAAGAGACCCAGTACTTC. V usage is TRBV29-1 and J usage is TRBJ2-5; D remains unclear. The V end was cut by 3 bases, the J end by 3 bases, with 5 bases between. Germline CDR1 reads SQVTM; CDR2 reads ANQGSEA. CDR3 length: 11 residues.

Note on this clonotype: Found in a library prepared for alpha chains, this beta chain is an off-target read, and its abundance has little meaning. The chain joins TRBV7-9 to TRBJ2-1, with D unclear. The CDR3 runs 11 residues. Trimming cost V 6 bases and J 8 bases, with 8 bases left between them. Germline CDR1 and CDR2: SEHNR and FQNEAQ (reference sequence). DNA for the CDR3: TGTGCCAGCAGATCTTATGATGAGCAGTTCTTC. Its protein product is CASRSYDEQFF.

This clonotype showed up just a few times. Little can be read into the size of this beta chain, an off-target read in a library designed for alpha chains. V gene TRBV20-1 combines with J gene TRBJ2-1; TRBD2 agrees at 10 bases. The CDR3 totals 15 residues. The V gene's germline CDR1 is DFQATT and CDR2 SNEGSKA (reference sequence). V was pared by 6 bases and J by 7 bases, with 12 bases of the junction left unmatched. The CDR3 protein is CSATQTSGMDNEQFF. Written as DNA, the CDR3 is TGCAGTGCCACGCAAACTAGCGGGATGGATAATGAGCAGTTCTTC.

With respect to this clonotype: This beta chain is an off-target read within a library intended for alpha chains, so its frequency means little. V is TRBV9 and J is TRBJ2-2, with D tentatively TRBD1 (7 bases). The V gene lost 4 bases and the J gene lost 4 bases, with 17 bases spanning the gap. CDR1 and CDR2 from the germline V gene are SGDLS and YYNGEE. CDR3 size: 16 residues. The CDR3 sequence: CASSITGEAGTGELFF. DNA of the CDR3: TGTGCCAGCAGCATCACAGGGGAGGCGGGCACCGGGGAGCTGTTTTTT.

A note on this clonotype: With the library built for alpha chains, this beta chain is off target and its frequency is not meaningful. This sequence joins TRBV20-1 and TRBJ2-3; weak D call: TRBD2 (6 bases). Germline values: CDR1 DFQATT, CDR2 SNEGSKA (reference sequence). The CDR3 spans 13 residues. Trimming left V 5 bases short and J 4 bases short, with 13 bases between. For the CDR3, the DNA is TGCAGTGCTTTGTCCATAGCGGCAGATACGCAGTATTTT. It codes for CSALSIAADTQYF.

This clonotype has only a few counts. Within a library made for alpha chains, this beta chain is off target, and its count is uninformative. The V and J genes are TRBV7-8 and TRBJ2-1; the D gene is possibly TRBD2 (6 bases). Germline V gene sequence: CDR1 SGHVS, CDR2 FQNEAQ. V lost 1 base to trimming and J lost 10 bases, with 8 bases between them. The CDR3 consists of 12 residues. In DNA, the CDR3 is TGTGCCAGCAGCTTAGGGAGGGGCGAGCAGTTCTTC. It yields the protein CASSLGRGEQFF. The complete variable domain, with remaining parts taken from reference TRBV7-8 and TRBJ2-1, reads GAGVSQSPRYKVAKRGQDVALRCDPISGHVSLFWYQQALGQGPEFLTYFQNEAQLDKSGLPSDRFFAERPEGSVSTLKIQRTQQEDSAVYLCASSLGRGEQFFGPGTRLTVL.

About this clonotype itself: A library made for alpha chains picked up this beta chain off target, so its size means little. This chain uses TRBV5-1 with TRBJ2-2; 10 bases agree with TRBD2. Germline CDR1 SGHRS, CDR2 YFSETQ. CDR3 length equals 16 residues. The J segment lost 10 bases and the V segment lost 0 bases, leaving 9 bases of the junction unmatched. CDR3 protein: CASSLEGASGRVELFF. The CDR3 bases are TGCGCCAGCAGCTTGGAAGGAGCCAGCGGGAGGGTGGAGCTGTTTTTT.

To note about this clonotype: A library made for alpha chains picked up this beta chain off target, so its size means little. J is TRBJ2-1 and V is TRBV19; possible D gene TRBD2, 6 bases. Trimming stripped 3 bases from V and 4 bases from J, with 13 bases between. From germline, CDR1 is LNHDA and CDR2 SQIVND (reference sequence). The CDR3 runs 15 residues. The CDR3 nucleotides are TGTGCCAGTAGTATTTCGGGAGCAAGGTACAATGAGCAGTTCTTC. Protein sequence: CASSISGARYNEQFF.

With regard to this clonotype: This beta chain was picked up by a library intended for alpha chains and is off target, so its count carries little meaning. The chain couples TRBV7-9 to TRBJ2-7, with 11 bases lining up with TRBD1. Germline CDR1 is SEHNR and CDR2 is FQNEAQ (reference sequence). This CDR3 is 16 amino acids long. V was clipped by 5 bases and J by 3 bases; unmatched bases: 9. The CDR3 DNA reads TGTGCCAGCAGCGTTGCCGGGACAGGGGGAAACTACGAGCAGTACTTC. This encodes CASSVAGTGGNYEQYF.

Worth noting for this clonotype: This beta chain turned up in a library designed for alpha chains; as an off-target read, its abundance says little. The chain joins TRBV3-1 to TRBJ2-5; 9 bases line up with TRBD1. The junction had 5 bases not matched to a gene; V was cut back by 5 bases and J by 4 bases. Germline CDR1 LGHDT, CDR2 YNNKEL (reference sequence). The CDR3 is made up of 14 amino acids. The CDR3 region is CASSNGQGIETQYF. For the CDR3, the DNA is TGTGCCAGCAGCAACGGACAGGGGATAGAGACCCAGTACTTC.

This clonotype was counted only a few times. This beta chain represents an off-target read in a library built for alpha chains; its size is of limited meaning. This chain connects TRBV6-5 to TRBJ2-7; 13 bases are shared with TRBD2. Germline CDR1 and CDR2: MNHEY and SVGAGI. J lost 7 bases, V lost 5 bases, and 5 bases had no gene match. The CDR3 length is 14 residues. The CDR3 protein is CASSKGLAGVEQYF. CDR3 coding DNA: TGTGCCAGCAGTAAAGGACTAGCGGGAGTTGAGCAGTACTTC.

As to this clonotype: This beta chain was picked up by a library intended for alpha chains and is off target, so its count carries little meaning. This chain uses TRBV6-5 with TRBJ2-1; 13 nucleotides match TRBD2. CDR1 is MNHEY, CDR2 SVGAGI, per germline. Unmatched junction bases numbered 3, after V lost 5 bases and J lost 2 bases. There are 16 residues in the CDR3. The CDR3 DNA reads as TGTGCCAGCAGTACGGGACTAGCGGGACCCTACAATGAGCAGTTCTTC. It specifies CASSTGLAGPYNEQFF.

On this clonotype itself: This beta chain represents an off-target read in a library built for alpha chains; its size is of limited meaning. This rearrangement joins TRBV7-9 to TRBJ2-5; no clear D gene. V lost 4 bases to trimming and J lost 1 base, with 1 base between them. CDR1 SEHNR and CDR2 FQNEAQ come from the germline V gene (reference sequence). The CDR3 is 11 residues long. Written as DNA, the CDR3 is TGTGCCAGCAGCTCCCAAGAGACCCAGTACTTC. Its protein is CASSSQETQYF.

Comment on this clonotype: Because the library targeted alpha chains, this beta chain is an off-target read whose size means little. The chain uses TRBV25-1 and TRBJ2-5; 7 nucleotides match TRBD1. V shed 5 bases, J shed 0 bases, and the junction held 9 bases outside the gene matches. The CDR3 has 16 amino acids. Looked up from germline, CDR1 is MGHDK and CDR2 is SYGVNS. CDR3 protein: CASSTRGGFDQETQYF. CDR3 in DNA: TGTGCCAGCAGTACCCGAGGGGGCTTTGACCAAGAGACCCAGTACTTC.

A note on this clonotype: Found in a library prepared for alpha chains, this beta chain is an off-target read, and its abundance has little meaning. V and J are TRBV20-1 and TRBJ2-7; no firm D call. With 3 bases removed from V and 2 bases from J, the gap between germline ends came to 5 bases. CDR1 DFQATT and CDR2 SNEGSKA come from the germline V gene (reference sequence). This CDR3 contains 11 residues. DNA for the CDR3: TGCAGTGCTAGCAGTCCCTACGAGCAGTACTTC. Translation: CSASSPYEQYF.